This T cell receptor (beta chain) comes out of a study of control samples from healthy donors and cancer patients. Germline trimming cut 3 bases from V and 4 bases from J; bases unmatched to any gene: 4. Germline lookup yields CDR1 LNHDA and CDR2 SQIVND (reference sequence). The length of the CDR3 is 14 residues. Assay: immunoSEQ multiplex PCR; the TCRdb copy retains only in-frame clones and omits some. The sample lists about 180,000 clones, 85% to 95% occurring once. Material: blood. This chain uses TRBV19 with TRBJ2-3; 7 bases line up with TRBD2. The receptor was derived from a woman between 18 and 29 years old in good health. The CDR3, as DNA: TGTGCCAGTAGTATGGCGCGGGAGTCAGATACGCAGTATTTT. Its translation is CASSMARESDTQYF.